The rows below give T cell receptor beta chains drawn from one sample of a study of early T cells in non-severe SARS-CoV-2 infection. MiXCR was run by TCRdb on the 5' RACE reads, yielding one entry per CDR3 protein. The table has more than 85,000 distinct CDR3 sequences, around 12% seen once. The sequenced sample was whole blood, obtained at baseline. These receptors came from an adult who was a healthcare worker with PCR-confirmed SARS-CoV-2 infection or an uninfected control (not recorded which). Each CDR3 is given with its conserved first and last residue. D genes are given only for firm matches. Clone size appears in some rows only: once, few, many, or a class for an expanded clone.

v_call	d_call	clone_size	j_call	cdr3_nt	cdr3_aa
TRBV10-3	TRBD2	-	TRBJ2-3	TGTGCCATCAGTGATCTTGTGTCTAGCGGTCCAGATACGCAGTATTTT	CAISDLVSSGPDTQYF
TRBV7-9	-	-	TRBJ2-3	TGTGCCAGCAGCCCTAACAAGGGGGTGGGAGATACGCAGTATTTT	CASSPNKGVGDTQYF
TRBV28	-	few	TRBJ1-1	TGTGCCAGCAGCGTGGAGGTCCCGGCTGAAGCTTTCTTT	CASSVEVPAEAFF
TRBV7-2	-	few	TRBJ1-2	TGTGCCAGCAGAAGAGGGGGACTTTATGGCTACACCTTC	CASRRGGLYGYTF
TRBV29-1	-	-	TRBJ2-4	TGCAGCGTTGAAATCCCCCGGGGGCTAAGAAACATTCAGTACTTC	CSVEIPRGLRNIQYF
TRBV12-3/TRBV12-4	TRBD1	many	TRBJ2-7	TGTGCCAGCAGTGACAGGGGTGGAGGCTACGAGCAGTACTTC	CASSDRGGGYEQYF
TRBV11-2	TRBD1	-	TRBJ2-3	TGTGCCAGCAGCTTAGACAGGGGGCGGACAGATACGCAGTATTTT	CASSLDRGRTDTQYF
TRBV5-1	-	few	TRBJ2-7	TGCGCCAGCAGCTTGGAGGGCGACGAGCAGTACTTC	CASSLEGDEQYF
TRBV5-1	TRBD2	-	TRBJ2-5	TGCGCCAGCAGCTTGGAAGTAGCGGGAGGGGAAGAGACCCAGTACTTC	CASSLEVAGGEETQYF
TRBV20-1	-	few	TRBJ2-3	TGCAGTGCTAGAGATCCGGGAGAAGGAGATACGCAGTATTTT	CSARDPGEGDTQYF
TRBV9	-	few	TRBJ1-5	TGTGCCAGCAGCGCCACAGGGTCCGACAATCAGCCCCAGCATTTT	CASSATGSDNQPQHF
TRBV5-1	-	few	TRBJ1-4	TGCGCCAGCAGCTTGCAGGGGACATCTGAAAAACTGTTTTTT	CASSLQGTSEKLFF
TRBV7-6	-	few	TRBJ2-3	TGTGCCAGCAGCTGGGCGGAAGATACGCAGTATTTT	CASSWAEDTQYF
TRBV20-1	-	-	TRBJ2-7	TGCAGTGCCTATAGCGGTAGGAGCTCCTACGAGCAGTACTTC	CSAYSGRSSYEQYF
TRBV4-2	-	-	TRBJ2-5	TGTGCCAGCAGCCAAGGACTTGCTGAGGGGACCCAGTACTTC	CASSQGLAEGTQYF
TRBV25-1	-	-	TRBJ2-7	TGTGCCAGCGGTGGGGACGGACCTCCCTACGAGCAGTACTTC	CASGGDGPPYEQYF
TRBV27	TRBD2	-	TRBJ2-1	TGTGCCAGCAGTGGTCTAGCGGGAGGGGAGGATGAGCAGTTCTTC	CASSGLAGGEDEQFF
TRBV5-1	-	-	TRBJ2-2	TGCGCCAGCCAGCCTGGACCGGATCCGAACACCGGGGAGCTGTTTTTT	CASQPGPDPNTGELFF
TRBV6-5	-	many	TRBJ1-1	TGTGCCAGCCTTACCAGAGAAAACAGCCGCACTGAAGCTTTCTTT	CASLTRENSRTEAFF
TRBV3-1	TRBD2	many	TRBJ2-7	TGTGCCAGCAGCCAAGATCCAGCGGGAATCTCCTACGAGCAGTACTTC	CASSQDPAGISYEQYF
TRBV12-3/TRBV12-4	TRBD1	-	TRBJ2-5	TGTGCCAGCAGGCGAAGTGGATATCGACAGGGGGCTGAGACCCAGTACTTC	CASRRSGYRQGAETQYF
TRBV5-4	-	-	TRBJ2-3	TGTGCCAGCAGCTCTGGGGTGGCCACAGATACGCAGTATTTT	CASSSGVATDTQYF
TRBV2	-	-	TRBJ2-7	TGTGCCAGCAGTTCAGGCTACGAGCAGTACTTC	CASSSGYEQYF
TRBV29-1	TRBD2	-	TRBJ2-2	TGCAGCGGAAGGACTAGCGGCTACACCGGGGAGCTGTTTTTT	CSGRTSGYTGELFF
TRBV5-1	-	-	TRBJ1-1	TGCGCCAGCGGCCCCCTGGGAGGGGAGAACACTGAAGCGTTCTTT	CASGPLGGENTEAFF
TRBV28	-	-	TRBJ2-3	TGTGCCAGCAGTTTGTATGGGGTTGAAAATACGCAGTATTTT	CASSLYGVENTQYF
TRBV6-5	-	-	TRBJ1-6	TGTGCCAGCAGTCCTCGTTGGGATTCACCCCTCCACTTT	CASSPRWDSPLHF
TRBV5-4	TRBD1	-	TRBJ1-1	TGTGCCAGCAGCTCGGGGGGACAGGGGACGGATGAAGCTTTCTTT	CASSSGGQGTDEAFF
TRBV3-1	-	few	TRBJ1-2	TGTGCCAGCAGCCTGATTGACACGGGCGGCTACACCTTC	CASSLIDTGGYTF
TRBV25-1	TRBD2	few	TRBJ2-5	TGTGCCAGCAGTGAAACTAGCGCAAGCGGGCAAGAGACCCAGTACTTC	CASSETSASGQETQYF
TRBV29-1	TRBD1	many	TRBJ2-7	TGCAGCGTTGAGGGGACAGCCTCGTACGAGCAGTACTTC	CSVEGTASYEQYF
TRBV6-1	TRBD1	-	TRBJ1-5	TGTGCCAGCATCTACAGGGGCCTGGGGAATCAGCCCCAGCATTTT	CASIYRGLGNQPQHF
TRBV7-9	TRBD1	-	TRBJ2-5	TGTGCCAGCAGCCCCGGACAGGGAACAAAGACCCAGTACTTC	CASSPGQGTKTQYF
TRBV20-1	-	-	TRBJ1-2	TGCAGTGCTGCAGGAACGGTGGACTATGGCTACACCTTC	CSAAGTVDYGYTF
TRBV29-1	-	few	TRBJ2-7	TGCAGCGTTGTTAGCCAAAGTAAAGGCTACGAGCAGTACTTC	CSVVSQSKGYEQYF
TRBV28	-	many	TRBJ1-1	TGTGCCAGCAGGCCACAGGGCCGGTACACTGAAGCTTTCTTT	CASRPQGRYTEAFF
TRBV27	-	many	TRBJ2-1	TGTGCCAGCAGCCTGAGGACGGCCTCCTACAATGAGCAGTTCTTC	CASSLRTASYNEQFF
TRBV20-1	TRBD2	few	TRBJ2-3	TGCAGTGCCCCCGGGGAGCGGGGGCAACCCACAGATACGCAGTATTTT	CSAPGERGQPTDTQYF
TRBV7-2	-	-	TRBJ2-3	TGTGCCAGCAGCCCCACAGTGGATACGCAGTATTTT	CASSPTVDTQYF
TRBV7-8	TRBD2	many	TRBJ2-1	TGTGCCAGCAGCTGGACTAGCGGGGGCCGCAATGAGCAGTTCTTC	CASSWTSGGRNEQFF
TRBV19	TRBD1	few	TRBJ1-2	TGTGCCAGTAGTCCCACAGGGGTGCGCGGCTACACCTTC	CASSPTGVRGYTF
TRBV4-1	-	few	TRBJ2-7	TGCGCCAGCAGCCAGTCGCCGTTCCGGGACACCCTCTACGAGCAGTACTTC	CASSQSPFRDTLYEQYF
TRBV7-9	-	few	TRBJ2-3	TGTGCCAGCAGCTTGGAGCGTACGCAGTATTTT	CASSLERTQYF
TRBV5-1	-	many	TRBJ2-3	TGCGCCAGCAGTCTTCAGGGAAGCACAGATACGCAGTATTTT	CASSLQGSTDTQYF
TRBV6-5	-	once	TRBJ1-2	TGTGCCAGCAGTTCGCCGGGACAATCATCATATGGCTACACCTTC	CASSSPGQSSYGYTF
TRBV5-1	TRBD1	many	TRBJ1-1	TGCGCCAGCAGCTTAGCCATGCAGGGGGGGAACACTGAAGCTTTCTTT	CASSLAMQGGNTEAFF
TRBV20-1	TRBD1	-	TRBJ1-1	TGCAGTGCTAGACTAGTACAGGGGATAAACACTGAAGCTTTCTTT	CSARLVQGINTEAFF
TRBV27	TRBD2	few	TRBJ2-7	TGTGCCAGCGGCGAGAAGGGACTAGGTACCTACGAGCAGTACTTC	CASGEKGLGTYEQYF